The clone carrying this T cell receptor beta chain was detected only a few times. Its antigen is not known. These data originate in a study of post-analysis software for immune sequencing data. Findings and limits, study-wide: Controls' normalized Chao1 diversity significantly exceeded that of multiple sclerosis patients. In patients, four to six TRBV segments were more frequent than in controls, with TRBV5-6, TRBV5-1 and TRBV20-1 among them.

Every TCR beta cDNA library bore unique molecular identifiers. TCRdb re-analysed the PCR reads in MiXCR, keeping a single row per CDR3 protein. The sample includes some 690,000 distinct CDR3 sequences, around 64% of them seen just once. This CDR3 has 13 residues. The ends lost 6 bases at V and 6 bases at J; junction bases unmatched: 0. In germline, CDR1 is MNHEY, CDR2 SVGEGT. The clonotype was recovered from a girl aged 2-10 years with multiple sclerosis. Source material: blood. V gene TRBV6-2 or TRBV6-3 combines with J gene TRBJ2-1; TRBD2 matches at 12 bases. CDR3 in DNA: TGTGCCAGCAGGGGACTAGCGGGCAATGAGCAGTTCTTC. This codes for CASRGLAGNEQFF.